These 20 T cell receptor beta chains share one sample of origin, sequenced in a study of T cells in tuberculosis. This table comes from immunoSEQ multiplex PCR, and its TCRdb copy is limited to in-frame clones, with some not included. The sample yields 30,000 to 35,000 clones, just under 97% seen once. The sequenced material came from PBMCs. These receptors were collected from a donor aged 10-29 years with latent tuberculosis or without tuberculosis infection.

The rearrangement links TRBV9 to TRBJ2-3, with D unresolved. Germline loops: CDR1 SGDLS, CDR2 YYNGEE. V was trimmed by 4 bases and J by 1 base, leaving 7 bases between them. This CDR3 is 13 amino acids long. This CDR3 reads CASSPRGTDTQYF. CDR3 nucleotides: TGTGCCAGCAGCCCCCGGGGCACAGATACGCAGTATTTT.

The CDR3 nucleotides are TGTGCCAGCAGCAGAGACAGGCTGACTGAAGCTTTCTTT. It encodes CASSRDRLTEAFF. The J gene is TRBJ1-1, the V gene TRBV6-1, with D perhaps matching TRBD1 (6 bases). Germline assignment: CDR1 MNHNS and CDR2 SASEGT. The CDR3 is made up of 13 amino acids. The germline V and J ends were trimmed by 6 bases and 5 bases, with 13 bases remaining between them.

This chain connects TRBV9 to TRBJ2-3, with 7 positions matching TRBD1. The CDR3 runs 14 residues. The V gene's germline CDR1 is SGDLS and CDR2 YYNGEE. The J segment lost 5 bases and the V segment lost 3 bases, leaving 6 bases of the junction unmatched. In DNA, the CDR3 is TGTGCCAGCAGCGCCGACAGGGAGATAGATACGCAGTATTTT. It translates to CASSADREIDTQYF. Together with reference TRBV9 and TRBJ2-3, the CDR3 gives the full variable domain: DSGVTQTPKHLITATGQRVTLRCSPRSGDLSVYWYQQSLDQGLQFLIQYYNGEERAKGNILERFSAQQFPDLHSELNLSSLELGDSALYFCASSADREIDTQYFGPGTRLTVL.

The CDR3 coding sequence is TGTGCCACCCTTTGGGGGGGAACTGAAGCTTTCTTT. It is translated as CATLWGGTEAFF. V gene TRBV19 combines with J gene TRBJ1-1; D perhaps matches TRBD1 (5 bases). This CDR3 is built from 12 residues. V was clipped by 10 bases and J by 5 bases, with 14 bases between them. The germline gives CDR1 LNHDA, CDR2 SQIVND (reference sequence).

The chain uses TRBV19 and TRBJ1-2, with TRBD1 identical over 10 bases. CDR1 is LNHDA, CDR2 SQIVND, per germline (reference sequence). With V trimmed by 6 bases and J by 6 bases, 4 bases remained unmatched. This CDR3 contains 13 residues. This chain's CDR3 is CASRSGTGDGYTF. Written as DNA, the CDR3 is TGTGCCAGTAGATCCGGGACAGGGGATGGCTACACCTTC.

The chain is built from TRBV10-2 and TRBJ1-2, with D possibly being TRBD1 (6 bases). V was shortened by 4 bases and J by 1 base, with 13 bases between the two germline ends. The germline CDR1 and CDR2 sequences are WSHSY and SAAADI. CDR3 size: 15 residues. The CDR3: CASSADRAYNYGYTF. In DNA, the CDR3 is TGCGCCAGCAGTGCGGACAGAGCCTATAACTATGGCTACACCTTC.

The rearrangement links TRBV4-3 to TRBJ2-1; 9 bases are a match to TRBD2. The CDR3 length is 17 residues. Looked up from germline, CDR1 is LGHNA and CDR2 is YSLEER. V shed 0 bases and J 7 bases; nucleotides not matched to a gene: 10. The CDR3 here is CASSQDDLRGGQNEQFF. The CDR3 nucleotides are TGCGCCAGCAGCCAAGATGATCTGCGGGGGGGCCAAAATGAGCAGTTCTTC.

The chain recombines TRBV5-1 with TRBJ1-2; no definite D call. Per germline, CDR1 SGHRS and CDR2 YFSETQ. The V end lost 0 bases, the J end lost 5 bases, and 5 bases lay between the germline ends. The CDR3 runs 12 residues. The CDR3 spells CASSLDRYGYTF. As DNA, the CDR3 is TGCGCCAGCAGCTTGGATCGGTATGGCTACACCTTC.

The chain joins TRBV6-5 to TRBJ1-2; 11 nucleotides agree with TRBD1. The CDR3 is 15 amino acids. The ends lost 6 bases at V and 5 bases at J; junction bases unmatched: 8. Germline lookup yields CDR1 MNHEY and CDR2 SVGAGI. The CDR3 sequence: CASSAGTGGDYGYTF. Here the CDR3 DNA reads TGTGCCAGCAGCGCCGGGACAGGGGGTGATTATGGCTACACCTTC.

Worth noting for this clone: One end of the junction fails to match germline, which may point to a read error. The gene calls are TRBV6-1 and TRBJ2-3; no firm D call. The V gene's germline CDR1 is MNHNS and CDR2 SASEGT. The CDR3 runs 14 residues. As DNA, the CDR3 is TGTGCCAGCAGAGAAGGCAGGCTAACAGATACGCAGTATTTT. The encoded protein is CASREGRLTDTQYF.

The chain is built from TRBV29-1 and TRBJ2-3; D unresolved. Trimming removed 0 bases from V and 0 bases from J, with 19 bases in between. This CDR3 is built from 18 residues. The germline gives CDR1 SQVTM, CDR2 ANQGSEA. CDR3 DNA sequence: TGCAGCGTTGAAGATACGCCCCAAGACCCAGGTAGCACAGATACGCAGTATTTT. It yields the protein CSVEDTPQDPGSTDTQYF.

The V and J genes are TRBV27 and TRBJ2-1; maybe TRBD1 (7 bases). The V gene lost 0 bases and the J gene lost 5 bases, with 11 bases spanning the gap. Germline loops: CDR1 MNHEY, CDR2 SMNVEV (reference sequence). The CDR3 contains 15 residues. CDR3 coding DNA: TGTGCCAGCAGTTTATCGGACAGGAGGGACAATGAGCAGTTCTTC. Its protein product is CASSLSDRRDNEQFF.

J is TRBJ1-6 and V is TRBV7-9; 12 bases line up with TRBD1. With V trimmed by 3 bases and J by 6 bases, 3 bases remained unmatched. Germline V gives CDR1 SEHNR, CDR2 FQNEAQ (reference sequence). CDR3 length: 16 amino acids. For the CDR3, the DNA is TGTGCCAGCAGCTTCGGGACAGGGGGCCCTAATTCACCCCTCCACTTT. This codes for CASSFGTGGPNSPLHF.

The J gene is TRBJ1-1, the V gene TRBV6-1, with D uncertain. CDR1 and CDR2 from the germline V gene are MNHNS and SASEGT. V lost 6 bases to trimming and J lost 0 bases, with 14 bases between them. This CDR3 has 15 residues. For the CDR3, the DNA is TGTGCCAGCAGGGCCTCTGGACTGATGAACACTGAAGCTTTCTTT. Its protein is CASRASGLMNTEAFF.

The chain joins TRBV14 to TRBJ1-2, with 11 positions matching TRBD1. The CDR3 is made up of 14 amino acids. With V trimmed by 6 bases and J by 8 bases, 8 bases remained unmatched. CDR1 and CDR2 (germline): SGHDN, FVKESK. CDR3 nucleotides: TGTGCCAGCAGTCCCCCGGGACAGGGGGTGGGCTACACCTTC. Protein: CASSPPGQGVGYTF.

The J gene is TRBJ2-1, the V gene TRBV13, with no clear D. The CDR3 length is 15 residues. The V and J ends lost 3 bases and 4 bases respectively, with 13 bases between them. Per germline, CDR1 PRHDT and CDR2 FYEKMQ (reference sequence). In DNA form, the CDR3 reads TGTGCCAGCAGCTTTAAGACGGTCGGGTACAATGAGCAGTTCTTC. Translation: CASSFKTVGYNEQFF.

The chain carries TRBV13 and TRBJ1-1; D remains ambiguous. Trimming left V 7 bases short and J 0 bases short, with 9 bases between. Germline CDR1 PRHDT, CDR2 FYEKMQ (reference sequence). The CDR3 is 13 amino acids. The CDR3 spells CASTPSLNTEAFF. In nucleotides, the CDR3 is TGTGCCAGCACCCCAAGCCTGAACACTGAAGCTTTCTTT.

This rearrangement joins TRBV7-3 to TRBJ2-6, with D unresolved. V was clipped by 2 bases and J by 0 bases, with 14 bases between them. The CDR3 totals 18 residues. CDR1 is SGHTA, CDR2 FQGTGA, per germline. The CDR3 DNA sequence: TGTGCCAGCAGCTTAGATACTATCGGATTCTCTGGGGCCAACGTCCTGACTTTC. The encoded protein is CASSLDTIGFSGANVLTF.

The chain employs TRBV5-1 and TRBJ1-2, with unresolved D. Trimming left V 0 bases short and J 4 bases short, with 4 bases between. The CDR3 covers 12 residues. The germline gives CDR1 SGHRS, CDR2 YFSETQ. The CDR3 here is CASSLGSYGYTF. CDR3 coding DNA: TGCGCCAGCAGCTTGGGCAGCTATGGCTACACCTTC. Looking up the rest from reference TRBV5-1 and TRBJ1-2 gives the full variable domain: KAGVTQTPRYLIKTRGQQVTLSCSPISGHRSVSWYQQTPGQGLQFLFEYFSETQRNKGNFPGRFSGRQFSNSRSEMNVSTLELGDSALYLCASSLGSYGYTFGSGTRLTVV.

This chain links TRBV20-1 with TRBJ1-1; D unclear. Germline assignment: CDR1 DFQATT and CDR2 SNEGSKA (reference sequence). Trimming cost V 3 bases and J 7 bases, with 9 bases left between them. The CDR3 sequence is 11 residues long. The CDR3 bases are TGCAGTGCTAGTATCCAGGATGAAGCTTTCTTT. Protein product: CSASIQDEAFF.